Here is one T cell receptor (beta chain) with its context. What it binds is not known. The data originate from a study of cytomegalovirus exposure and HLA in healthy donors. In the study overall: Most genotyped donors, around 86% of about 360, had Caucasian-associated genetic ancestry. Findings and caveats of the study: The study recorded 150 to 200 TCR beta chains that were cytomegalovirus-associated. Researchers reported in a later analysis that a missense DCLRE1C variant was tied to TCR beta V- and J-gene trimming.

It was with 60 Vbeta and 13 Jbeta primers that the PCR ran. Libraries were prepared by immunoSEQ multiplex PCR; TCRdb keeps only in-frame clonotypes and omits some of them. The table includes 83,000 or so clones, roughly 77% detected once. Looked up from germline, CDR1 is MNHEY and CDR2 is SVGAGI. This CDR3 region has 16 residues. Trimming pared 0 bases from V and 0 bases from J, leaving 8 bases between. The source of this sequence is a woman aged 40-49 years in good health and CMV-seropositive. The rearrangement joins TRBV6-5 to TRBJ1-4, with D perhaps TRBD1 (6 bases). Sequenced input: PBMCs. The CDR3 region is CASSYSGGTTNEKLFF. The DNA of the CDR3 is TGTGCCAGCAGTTACTCAGGGGGTACAACTAATGAAAAACTGTTTTTT.